This TCR beta chain was retrieved from a study of response to subunit inactivated influenza vaccine. The CDR3 length is 15 residues. MiXCR, applied by TCRdb to the RT-PCR reads, yields one record per CDR3 protein. The sample has under 750,000 distinct CDR3 sequences; 10% to 15% are singletons. This chain connects TRBV21-1 to TRBJ2-3; TRBD2, the D gene given by the table, was not confirmed from the DNA. TRBV21-1 is a documented pseudogene. This clonotype originated in a man aged 50 to 60 who received an inactivated influenza vaccine. Material: PBMCs from blood, obtained on the day of vaccination. CDR3 nucleotide sequence: TGTGCCAGCAGCATAGCCGGGAGGGGCACAGATACGCAGTATTTT. It codes for CASSIAGRGTDTQYF.